This T cell receptor (beta chain) was recovered during a study of early T cells in non-severe SARS-CoV-2 infection. Study details: The chains were unpaired, and the sequenced material was bulk RNA from unsorted whole blood.

V was pared by 7 bases and J by 6 bases, with 9 bases of the junction left unmatched. CDR1 is SQVTM and CDR2 is ANQGSEA in the germline V gene. There are 15 residues in the CDR3. This clonotype was seen a handful of times. As yet, its antigen is unknown. Study-wide results and limits: VDJdb matching favored anti-spike CD8 responses, missing private and CD4 specificities.

The library protocol tagged individual cDNA molecules with unique molecular identifiers. TCRdb analysed the 5' RACE reads with MiXCR anew, one entry per CDR3 protein. The table has more than 55,000 distinct CDR3 sequences, about 13% seen once. The V gene is TRBV29-1, the J gene TRBJ2-1; 13 bases map to TRBD2. Sequencing used whole blood, obtained at baseline. The TCR sequence derives from an adult who was a healthcare worker with PCR-confirmed SARS-CoV-2 infection or an uninfected control (not recorded which). CDR3 DNA: TGCAGCGGGGACACGGGACTAGCGGGAATCAATGAGCAGTTCTTC. It specifies CSGDTGLAGINEQFF.